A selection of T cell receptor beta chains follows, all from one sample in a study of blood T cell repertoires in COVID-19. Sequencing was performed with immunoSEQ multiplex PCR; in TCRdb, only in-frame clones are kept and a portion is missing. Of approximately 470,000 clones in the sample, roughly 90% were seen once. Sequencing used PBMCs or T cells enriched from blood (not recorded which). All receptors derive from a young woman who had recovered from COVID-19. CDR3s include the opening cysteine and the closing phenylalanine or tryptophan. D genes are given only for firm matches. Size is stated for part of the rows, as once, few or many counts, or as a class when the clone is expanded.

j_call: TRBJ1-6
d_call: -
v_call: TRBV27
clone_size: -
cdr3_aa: CASSLIDSLDSPLHF
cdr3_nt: TGTGCCAGCAGTTTAATTGACAGTTTAGATTCACCCCTCCACTTT

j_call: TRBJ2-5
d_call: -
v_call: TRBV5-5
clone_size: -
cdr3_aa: CASSRTSLADRYQETQYF
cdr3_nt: TGTGCCAGCAGCCGCACTTCCCTTGCCGACAGGTATCAAGAGACCCAGTACTTC

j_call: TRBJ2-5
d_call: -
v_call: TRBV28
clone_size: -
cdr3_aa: CASLGYLERQKETQYF
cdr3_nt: TGTGCCAGCCTAGGCTATCTCGAGAGACAGAAAGAGACCCAGTACTTC

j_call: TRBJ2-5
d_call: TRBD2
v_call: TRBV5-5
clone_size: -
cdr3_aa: CASSTGLAGGPRQETQYF
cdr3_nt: TGTGCCAGCAGCACCGGACTAGCGGGGGGGCCGAGGCAAGAGACCCAGTACTTC

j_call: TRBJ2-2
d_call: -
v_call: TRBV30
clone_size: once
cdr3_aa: CAWSRGGELFF
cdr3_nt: TGTGCCTGGAGTAGGGGCGGGGAGCTGTTTTTT

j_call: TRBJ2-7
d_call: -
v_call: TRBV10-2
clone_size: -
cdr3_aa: CATYQGLYSYEQYF
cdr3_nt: TGCGCCACCTACCAGGGACTGTACTCCTACGAGCAGTACTTC

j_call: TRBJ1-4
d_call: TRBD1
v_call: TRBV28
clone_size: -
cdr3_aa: CASRDRGSGVLEKLFF
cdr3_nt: TGTGCCAGCCGTGACAGGGGAAGTGGTGTTTTGGAAAAACTGTTTTTT

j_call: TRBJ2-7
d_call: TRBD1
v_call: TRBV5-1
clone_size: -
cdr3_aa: CASSRQPGTGEFNHYEQYF
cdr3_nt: TGCGCCAGCTCCCGTCAACCCGGGACAGGGGAATTTAATCACTACGAGCAGTACTTC

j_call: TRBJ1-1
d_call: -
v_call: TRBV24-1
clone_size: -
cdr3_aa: CATSPSGTKNTEAFF
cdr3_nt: TGTGCCACCAGTCCATCCGGGACAAAGAACACTGAAGCTTTCTTT

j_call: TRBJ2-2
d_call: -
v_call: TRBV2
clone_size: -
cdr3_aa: CASSDDPIWGASNTGELFF
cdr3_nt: TGTGCCAGCAGTGACGACCCCATTTGGGGAGCGAGTAACACCGGGGAGCTGTTTTTT

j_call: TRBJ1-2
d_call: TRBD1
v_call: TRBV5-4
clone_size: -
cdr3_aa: CASSLGARGAGGNSNYGYTF
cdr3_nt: TGTGCCAGCAGCTTGGGTGCGAGGGGAGCAGGGGGCAATTCTAACTATGGCTACACCTTC

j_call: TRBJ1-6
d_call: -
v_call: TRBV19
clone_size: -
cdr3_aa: CASSIATDYNSPLHF
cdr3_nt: TGTGCCAGTAGTATAGCGACAGATTATAATTCACCCCTCCACTTT

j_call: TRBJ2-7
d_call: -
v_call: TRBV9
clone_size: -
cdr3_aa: CASSPGPYEQYF
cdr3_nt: TGTGCCAGCAGTCCAGGGCCCTACGAGCAGTACTTC

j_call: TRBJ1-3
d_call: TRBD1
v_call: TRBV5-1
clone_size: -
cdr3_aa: CASSLGTGLGRSGNTIYF
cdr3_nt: TGCGCCAGCAGCTTGGGGACAGGGCTAGGACGGTCTGGAAACACCATATATTTT

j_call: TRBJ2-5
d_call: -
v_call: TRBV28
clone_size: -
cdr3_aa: CASSLWGPGRGETQYF
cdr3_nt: TGTGCCAGCAGTTTATGGGGGCCGGGCAGGGGAGAGACCCAGTACTTC

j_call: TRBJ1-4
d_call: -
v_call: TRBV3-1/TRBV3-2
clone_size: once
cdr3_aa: CASSREEKLFF
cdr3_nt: TGTGCCAGCAGCCGGGAGGAAAAACTGTTTTTT

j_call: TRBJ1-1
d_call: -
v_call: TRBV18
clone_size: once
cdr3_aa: CASSPELNTEAFF
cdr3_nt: TGTGCCAGCTCACCCGAGTTGAACACTGAAGCTTTCTTT

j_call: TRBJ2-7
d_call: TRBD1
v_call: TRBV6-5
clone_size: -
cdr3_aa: CASSPPDRVGYEQYF
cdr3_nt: TGTGCCAGCAGCCCGCCGGACAGGGTCGGGTACGAGCAGTACTTC

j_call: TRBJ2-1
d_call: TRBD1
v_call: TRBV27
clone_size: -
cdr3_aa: CASSRRLTGGGGNEQFF
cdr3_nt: TGTGCCAGCAGTCGGCGGCTCACAGGGGGCGGAGGGAATGAGCAGTTCTTC

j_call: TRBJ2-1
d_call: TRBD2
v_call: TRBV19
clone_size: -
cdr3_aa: CATTMGGNNEQFF
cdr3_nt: TGTGCCACTACGATGGGAGGGAACAATGAGCAGTTCTTC

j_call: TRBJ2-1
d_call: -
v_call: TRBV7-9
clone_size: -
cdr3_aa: CASTPTNSYNEQFF
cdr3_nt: TGTGCCAGCACGCCCACTAACTCCTACAATGAGCAGTTCTTC

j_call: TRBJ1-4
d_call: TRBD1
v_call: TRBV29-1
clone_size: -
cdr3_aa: CSVEGTGRRGEKLFF
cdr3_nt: TGCAGCGTTGAAGGGACAGGAAGACGGGGTGAAAAACTGTTTTTT

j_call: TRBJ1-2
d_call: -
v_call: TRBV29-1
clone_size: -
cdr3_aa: CSVEQGGFGGYTF
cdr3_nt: TGCAGCGTTGAACAGGGAGGTTTTGGGGGCTACACCTTC

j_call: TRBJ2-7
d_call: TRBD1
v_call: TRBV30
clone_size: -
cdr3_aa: CAWNKPAPDRGSSEQYF
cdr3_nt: TGTGCCTGGAATAAACCCGCCCCGGACAGGGGGTCATCCGAGCAGTACTTC

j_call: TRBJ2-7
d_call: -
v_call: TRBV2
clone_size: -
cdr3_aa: CASSINGYEQYF
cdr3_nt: TGTGCCAGCAGTATTAACGGTTACGAGCAGTACTTC

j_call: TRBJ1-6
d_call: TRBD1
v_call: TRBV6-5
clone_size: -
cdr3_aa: CASSLQGVDKSPLHF
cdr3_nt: TGTGCCAGCAGCTTACAGGGGGTGGACAAATCACCCCTCCACTTT

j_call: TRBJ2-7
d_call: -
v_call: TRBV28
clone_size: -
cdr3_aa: CASVTSGNYEQYF
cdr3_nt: TGTGCCAGCGTAACTTCCGGGAACTACGAGCAGTACTTC

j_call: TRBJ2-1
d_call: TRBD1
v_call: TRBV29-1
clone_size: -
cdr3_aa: CSVSTGAYNEQFF
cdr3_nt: TGCAGCGTCTCGACAGGGGCCTACAATGAGCAGTTCTTC

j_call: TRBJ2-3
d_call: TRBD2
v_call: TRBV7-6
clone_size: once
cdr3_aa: CASSLPSGGTSITDTQYF
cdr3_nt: TGTGCCAGCAGCTTACCTTCCGGGGGGACTTCCATTACAGATACGCAGTATTTT

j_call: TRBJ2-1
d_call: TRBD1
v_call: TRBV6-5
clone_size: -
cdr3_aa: CASSLTGYNEQFF
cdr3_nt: TGTGCCAGCAGCCTGACAGGGTACAATGAGCAGTTCTTC

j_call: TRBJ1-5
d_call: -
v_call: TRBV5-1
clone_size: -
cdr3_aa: CASSIGDSESNQPQHF
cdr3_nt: TGCGCCAGCAGCATCGGCGACAGTGAGAGCAATCAGCCCCAGCATTTT

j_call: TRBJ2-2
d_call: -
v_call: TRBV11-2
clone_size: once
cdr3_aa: CASSLSPNTGELFF
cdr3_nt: TGTGCCAGCAGCTTATCCCCTAACACCGGGGAGCTGTTTTTT

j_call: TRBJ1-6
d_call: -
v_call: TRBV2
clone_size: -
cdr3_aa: CASSESPGVGSPLHF
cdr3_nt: TGTGCCAGCAGTGAAAGCCCAGGGGTAGGCTCACCCCTCCACTTT

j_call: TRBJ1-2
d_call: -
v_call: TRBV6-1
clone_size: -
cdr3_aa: CASSEKHTGGYTF
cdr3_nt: TGTGCCAGCAGTGAAAAACACACGGGAGGCTACACCTTC

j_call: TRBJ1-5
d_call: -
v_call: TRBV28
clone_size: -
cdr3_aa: CASSFSVNSNQPQHF
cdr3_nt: TGTGCCAGCAGTTTCTCGGTGAATAGCAATCAGCCCCAGCATTTT

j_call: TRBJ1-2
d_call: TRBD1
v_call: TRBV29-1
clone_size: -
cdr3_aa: CSVERGDRVNYGYTF
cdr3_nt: TGCAGCGTTGAGCGAGGGGACAGGGTAAACTATGGCTACACCTTC

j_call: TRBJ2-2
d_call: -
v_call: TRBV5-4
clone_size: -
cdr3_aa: CASSLDRYTGELFF
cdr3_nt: TGTGCCAGCAGCTTGGACAGATACACCGGGGAGCTGTTTTTT

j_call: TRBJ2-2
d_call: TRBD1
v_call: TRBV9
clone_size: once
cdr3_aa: CASSVGSGGGITGELFF
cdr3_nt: TGTGCCAGCAGCGTAGGGTCAGGGGGCGGAATTACAGGGGAGCTGTTTTTT

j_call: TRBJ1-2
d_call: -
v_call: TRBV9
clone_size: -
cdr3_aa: CASSVQGYGYTF
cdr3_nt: TGTGCCAGCAGCGTACAGGGCTATGGCTACACCTTC

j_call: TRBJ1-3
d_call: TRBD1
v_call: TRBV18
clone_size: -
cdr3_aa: CASSLQGESGNTIYF
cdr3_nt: TGTGCCAGCTCACTTCAGGGGGAATCTGGAAACACCATATATTTT

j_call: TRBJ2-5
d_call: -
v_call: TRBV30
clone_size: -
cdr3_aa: CAWSTIQETQYF
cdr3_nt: TGTGCCTGGAGTACTATCCAAGAGACCCAGTACTTC

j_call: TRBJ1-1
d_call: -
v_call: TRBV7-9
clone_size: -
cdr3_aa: CASSLEQGPTEAFF
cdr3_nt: TGTGCCAGCAGCTTAGAGCAGGGGCCCACTGAAGCTTTCTTT

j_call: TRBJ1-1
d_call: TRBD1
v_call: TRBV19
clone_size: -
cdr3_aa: CASMVTGRWSNTEAFF
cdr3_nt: TGTGCCAGTATGGTGACAGGGCGGTGGTCGAACACTGAAGCTTTCTTT

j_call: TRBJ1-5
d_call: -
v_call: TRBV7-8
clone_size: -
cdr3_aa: CASPSQPQHF
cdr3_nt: TGTGCCAGCCCAAGCCAGCCCCAGCATTTT

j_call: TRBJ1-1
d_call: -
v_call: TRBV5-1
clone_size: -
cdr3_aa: CASSFEQFRGAEEAFF
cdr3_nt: TGCGCCAGCAGCTTCGAACAATTTCGGGGGGCCGAAGAAGCTTTCTTT

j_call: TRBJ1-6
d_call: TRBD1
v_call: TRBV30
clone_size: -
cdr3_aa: CAWSVQGGRGASPLHF
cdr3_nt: TGTGCCTGGAGTGTACAGGGAGGCAGGGGGGCTTCACCCCTCCACTTT

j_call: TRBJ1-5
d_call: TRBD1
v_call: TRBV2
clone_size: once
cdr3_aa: CASTALQGGGQPQHF
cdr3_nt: TGTGCCAGCACCGCACTACAGGGGGGAGGGCAGCCCCAGCATTTT

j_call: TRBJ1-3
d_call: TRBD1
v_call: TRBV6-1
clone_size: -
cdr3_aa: CASSEALGAGGYGNTIYF
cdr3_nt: TGTGCCAGCAGTGAAGCGCTAGGGGCAGGGGGCTACGGAAACACCATATATTTT

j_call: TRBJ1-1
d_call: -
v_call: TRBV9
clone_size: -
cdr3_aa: CASSVGQGLMGTEAFF
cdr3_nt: TGTGCCAGCAGCGTAGGGCAGGGACTTATGGGGACTGAAGCTTTCTTT

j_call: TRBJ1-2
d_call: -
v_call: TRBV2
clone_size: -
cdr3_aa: CASTLRSSPEGGYTF
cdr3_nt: TGTGCCAGCACCCTACGAAGTTCCCCAGAGGGTGGCTACACCTTC

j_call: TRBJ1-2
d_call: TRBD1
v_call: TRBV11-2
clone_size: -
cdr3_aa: CASSQSTGRNGYTF
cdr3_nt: TGTGCCAGCAGCCAATCGACAGGGAGGAATGGCTACACCTTC

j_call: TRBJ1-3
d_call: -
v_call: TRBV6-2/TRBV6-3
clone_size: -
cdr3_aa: CASSPRVWGRARSGNTIYF
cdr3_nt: TGTGCCAGCAGCCCGAGGGTCTGGGGTCGGGCCCGCTCTGGAAACACCATATATTTT

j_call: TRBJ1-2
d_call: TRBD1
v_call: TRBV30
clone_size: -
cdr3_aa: CAWSPGTGASNYGYTF
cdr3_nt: TGTGCCTGGAGCCCCGGGACAGGGGCTTCTAACTATGGCTACACCTTC